The 20 T cell receptor beta chains presented below share a single source sample, sequenced in a study of blood T cell repertoires in COVID-19. Some clones are missing from TCRdb's copy, which holds only in-frame ones; the method was immunoSEQ multiplex PCR. The repertoire holds about 210,000 clones, with 70% to 90% as singletons. Sequences were obtained from peripheral blood. The receptor source for this set is a woman older than 75 with acute or convalescent COVID-19.

This chain links TRBV18 with TRBJ2-7; TRBD1 matches at 7 bases. CDR1 and CDR2 from the germline V gene are KGHSH and LQKENI. The CDR3 has 16 residues. With V trimmed by 2 bases and J by 4 bases, 11 bases remained unmatched. This CDR3 is CASSPNTGTVNYEQYF. CDR3 nucleotide sequence: TGTGCCAGCTCACCAAACACCGGGACAGTAAATTACGAGCAGTACTTC.

V gene TRBV3-1 (or the pseudogene TRBV3-2) combines with J gene TRBJ2-7, with a possible D match to TRBD2 (6 bases). The V end was cut by 4 bases, the J end by 2 bases, with 15 bases between. Germline V gene lookup returns CDR1 LGHDT and CDR2 YNNKEL (reference sequence). CDR3 length equals 15 residues. The CDR3 spells CASSRRERKTYEQYF. CDR3 sequence (DNA): TGTGCCAGCAGCCGACGGGAGCGGAAGACCTACGAGCAGTACTTC.

The chain recombines TRBV18 with TRBJ2-2; 7 positions match TRBD1. Germline CDR1 and CDR2: KGHSH and LQKENI. Trimming removed 4 bases from V and 1 base from J; junction bases left unmatched: 6. CDR3 length: 16 amino acids. CDR3 region: CASSRLGTENTGELFF. As DNA, the CDR3 is TGTGCCAGCTCACGACTTGGGACAGAGAACACCGGGGAGCTGTTTTTT.

As DNA, the CDR3 is TGTGCCAGCTCACCACCGGGCAGCGGGAGAGTCTTAGATACGCAGTATTTT. Its translation: CASSPPGSGRVLDTQYF. V is TRBV18 and J is TRBJ2-3, with 8 positions matching TRBD2. Per germline, CDR1 KGHSH and CDR2 LQKENI. This CDR3 contains 17 residues. V trimming: 0 bases; J trimming: 5 bases; junction bases outside the gene matches: 10.

The chain combines TRBV27 with TRBJ1-4; a possible D gene is TRBD1 (5 bases). The germline gives CDR1 MNHEY, CDR2 SMNVEV (reference sequence). The germline V and J ends were trimmed by 4 bases and 2 bases, with 14 bases remaining between them. This CDR3 spans 16 amino acids. CDR3 in DNA: TGTGCCAGCAGTTCCCCAGGGAAGGGTACTAATGAAAAACTGTTTTTT. Residues: CASSSPGKGTNEKLFF.

This clone was seen a single time. The J gene is TRBJ1-1, the V gene TRBV5-1; 8 nucleotides agree with TRBD1. This CDR3 spans 18 amino acids. Germline-derived CDR1 and CDR2 are SGHRS and YFSETQ. V dropped 4 bases and J dropped 5; count of bases not matched to a gene: 19. CDR3 amino acids: CASSALERAGGESTEAFF. Written as DNA, the CDR3 is TGCGCCAGCAGCGCGCTTGAGAGGGCAGGGGGCGAGAGTACTGAAGCTTTCTTT.

This clone came up a few times. V and J are TRBV5-1 and TRBJ1-3; no clear D gene. Trimming stripped 0 bases from V and 2 bases from J, with 6 bases between. The CDR3 contains 14 residues. From germline, CDR1 is SGHRS and CDR2 YFSETQ. The DNA of the CDR3 is TGCGCCAGCAGCTTGGAGACTGCTGGAAACACCATATATTTT. As protein: CASSLETAGNTIYF.

The chain links TRBV9 to TRBJ2-5, with 7 bases identical to TRBD2. Losses at the gene ends were 0 bases for V and 0 bases for J; bases not matched to a gene: 2. CDR1 and CDR2 from the germline V gene are SGDLS and YYNGEE. The CDR3 runs 15 residues. The CDR3 reads CASSVVAGHQETQYF. CDR3 nucleotides: TGTGCCAGCAGCGTAGTAGCGGGCCACCAAGAGACCCAGTACTTC.

V usage is TRBV18 and J usage is TRBJ1-5; D might be TRBD1 (6 bases). CDR1 is KGHSH and CDR2 is LQKENI in the germline V gene. CDR3 size: 13 residues. Trimming left V 6 bases short and J 4 bases short, with 10 bases between. CDR3 protein: CASSGGANQPQHF. Written as DNA, the CDR3 is TGTGCCAGCTCCGGGGGGGCAAATCAGCCCCAGCATTTT.

The chain combines TRBV5-1 with TRBJ2-2; D is unresolved. The CDR3 totals 14 residues. CDR1 and CDR2 from the germline V gene are SGHRS and YFSETQ. V shed 4 bases and J shed 7 bases, with 14 bases lying between them. For the CDR3, the DNA is TGCGCCAGCAGCGAGCTCTCAGGTAGCGGGGAGCTGTTTTTT. Amino acids: CASSELSGSGELFF.

The CDR3: CASSTFANEQFF. The CDR3 region has the DNA TGCGCCAGCAGCACTTTCGCTAATGAGCAGTTCTTC. The chain joins TRBV5-1 to TRBJ2-1; D gene uncertain. V gave up 4 bases and J gave up 7 bases, with 9 bases separating them. CDR3 length equals 12 residues. From germline, CDR1 is SGHRS and CDR2 YFSETQ.

The gene calls are TRBV6-6 and TRBJ2-1; 8 bases fit TRBD1. V trimming: 4 bases; J trimming: 9 bases; junction bases outside the gene matches: 14. The CDR3 is 16 amino acids. Germline V lookup: CDR1 MNHNY, CDR2 SVGAGI (reference sequence). CDR3 coding DNA: TGTGCCAGCAGTTCCGGTGGGGCAGGGGGCAGGGGTGAGCAGTTCTTC. The encoded protein is CASSSGGAGGRGEQFF.

This clone was seen many times. The V call is TRBV6-6, the J call TRBJ1-4; 7 bases fit TRBD1. There are 15 residues in the CDR3. Trimming at V came to 6 bases and at J to 4 bases, leaving 8 bases not matched to a gene. CDR1 and CDR2 (germline): MNHNY, SVGAGI (reference sequence). The CDR3 bases are TGTGCCAGCAGCCCCCGGGACAGCGTTAATGAAAAACTGTTTTTT. Amino acid sequence: CASSPRDSVNEKLFF.

The gene calls are TRBV7-2 and TRBJ2-5; 7 nucleotides line up with TRBD2. The CDR3 loop spans 14 amino acids. Germline CDR1 SGHTA, CDR2 FQGNSA. Trimming cost V 9 bases and J 5 bases; bases outside gene matches: 12. CDR3 sequence reads: CASGGGSAGETQYF. As DNA, the CDR3 is TGTGCCAGTGGAGGCGGGAGCGCCGGGGAGACCCAGTACTTC.

The chain carries TRBV6-5 and TRBJ1-3; D gene ambiguous. The V and J ends lost 4 bases and 4 bases respectively, with 14 bases between them. Per the germline V gene, CDR1 is MNHEY and CDR2 is SVGAGI. This CDR3 region has 15 residues. The CDR3 bases are TGTGCCAGCAGTTCGCCGGGTGCGACGGGAAACACCATATATTTT. It translates to CASSSPGATGNTIYF.

This clone showed up just a few times. The chain uses TRBV2 and TRBJ2-7; 8 positions match TRBD1. This CDR3 comprises 14 residues. Germline lookup yields CDR1 SNHLY and CDR2 FYNNEI. V shed 4 bases and J 6 bases; nucleotides not matched to a gene: 8. CDR3 sequence: CASSGARTGREQYF. In DNA, the CDR3 is TGTGCCAGCAGTGGGGCAAGGACAGGGCGCGAGCAGTACTTC.

This clone was observed once. The chain employs TRBV5-5 and TRBJ2-3, with 8 bases identical to TRBD2. The germline V gene has CDR1 SGHKS and CDR2 YYEKEE (reference sequence). The CDR3 length is 15 residues. V was pared by 1 base and J by 1 base, with 2 bases of the junction left unmatched. CDR3 amino acids: CASSLLRGGTDTQYF. The CDR3 coding sequence is TGTGCCAGCAGCTTGTTGCGGGGGGGCACAGATACGCAGTATTTT.

This sequence joins TRBV19 and TRBJ1-1; a weak D match, TRBD1 (5 bases). V lost 2 bases and J 6 bases, leaving 16 bases between the germline ends. The CDR3 is made up of 15 amino acids. Germline loops: CDR1 LNHDA, CDR2 SQIVND (reference sequence). The CDR3: CASSIFGGRGSEAFF. Written as DNA, the CDR3 is TGTGCCAGTAGTATATTCGGTGGTAGGGGATCTGAAGCTTTCTTT.

CDR3 bases: TGTGCCAGCGGGAGAAACACCGGGGAGCTGTTTTTT. This translates into CASGRNTGELFF. The chain combines TRBV28 with TRBJ2-2, with a tentative D call TRBD2 (5 bases). The CDR3 is made up of 12 amino acids. Germline V gene lookup returns CDR1 MDHEN and CDR2 SYDVKM. Trimming shortened V by 8 bases and J by 2 bases, and 6 bases separated the two germline ends.

The gene calls are TRBV11-2 and TRBJ2-6; D remains unclear. Germline-derived CDR1 and CDR2 are SGHAT and FQNNGV. Trimming pared 5 bases from V and 4 bases from J, leaving 3 bases between. The CDR3 runs to 12 residues. The CDR3 DNA is TGTGCCAGCAGCCCAGGGGCCAACGTCCTGACTTTC. This codes for CASSPGANVLTF.